This T cell receptor (beta chain) was sequenced in a study of cytomegalovirus exposure and HLA in healthy donors. Study at large: Among the 400 or so donors who were genotyped, roughly 86% fell in the genetic ancestry cluster that is associated with self-reported Caucasian donors.

PCR used 60 Vbeta primers and 13 Jbeta primers. This table comes from immunoSEQ multiplex PCR, and its TCRdb copy is limited to in-frame clones, with some not included. The table records approximately 150,000 clones, roughly 80% of them present only once. General observations from the study: Accurate prediction of HLA-A and HLA-B alleles (for most subjects) was reportedly achieved from TCR beta sequences. Follow-up analysis seemed to connect common viral pathogens with several of the most significant clusters identified.

With respect to this clone: No antigen is known for it.

With 6 bases clipped from V and 10 bases from J, the junction kept 7 bases outside the gene matches. This CDR3 contains 13 residues. The germline V gene encodes CDR1 WNHNN and CDR2 SYGVQD (reference sequence). Donors consisted of healthy bone marrow donors. The chain has TRBV10-1 and TRBJ2-3; TRBD2 matches 10 bases. This TCR came from a man aged 30 to 45 in good health and CMV-seropositive. Sequencing was done on a sample of PBMCs. In DNA, the CDR3 is TGCGCCAGCAGGGCCACCGGGACTAGCGCGCAGTATTTT. This encodes CASRATGTSAQYF.